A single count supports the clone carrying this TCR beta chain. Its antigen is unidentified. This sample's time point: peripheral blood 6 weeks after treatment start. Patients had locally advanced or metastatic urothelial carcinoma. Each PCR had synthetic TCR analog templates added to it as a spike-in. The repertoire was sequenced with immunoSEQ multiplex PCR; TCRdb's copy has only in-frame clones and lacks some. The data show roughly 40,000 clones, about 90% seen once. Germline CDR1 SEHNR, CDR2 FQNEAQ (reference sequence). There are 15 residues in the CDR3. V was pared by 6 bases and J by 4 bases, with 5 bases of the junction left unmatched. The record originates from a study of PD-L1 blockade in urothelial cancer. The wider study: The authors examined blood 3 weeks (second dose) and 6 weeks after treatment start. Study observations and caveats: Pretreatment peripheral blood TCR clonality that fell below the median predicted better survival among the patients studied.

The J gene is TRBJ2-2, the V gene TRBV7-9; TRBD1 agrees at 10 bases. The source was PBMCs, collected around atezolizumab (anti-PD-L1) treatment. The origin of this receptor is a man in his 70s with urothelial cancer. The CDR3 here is CASSSDRGVTGELFF. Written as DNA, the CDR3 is TGTGCCAGCAGTTCGGACAGGGGGGTCACCGGGGAGCTGTTTTTT.